The 5 T cell receptor beta chains reported below all come from one sample, sequenced in a study of blood T cell repertoires in COVID-19. Using immunoSEQ multiplex PCR, the repertoire was profiled, and TCRdb retains in-frame clones only, with some absent. This sample carries under 130,000 clones, roughly 84% of them seen once, and the ten largest clones take less than 2.5%. The specimen was peripheral blood. The source is a human donor in a cohort sampled during active COVID-19.

This chain connects TRBV28 to TRBJ2-3; TRBD2 matches 8 bases. V dropped 5 bases and J dropped 6; count of bases not matched to a gene: 10. Germline loops: CDR1 MDHEN, CDR2 SYDVKM. CDR3 size: 15 residues. CDR3 sequence reads: CASSPTSGESDTQYF. The CDR3 coding sequence is TGTGCCAGCAGTCCAACTAGCGGCGAGTCCGATACGCAGTATTTT. Drawing the rest from reference TRBV28 and TRBJ2-3, the complete variable domain is DVKVTQSSRYLVKRTGEKVFLECVQDMDHENMFWYRQDPGLGLRLIYFSYDVKMKEKGDIPEGYSVSREKKERFSLILESASTNQTSMYLCASSPTSGESDTQYFGPGTRLTVL.

The chain joins TRBV21-1 to TRBJ2-1; TRBD2 is the table's D call, not checked against the DNA. TRBV21-1 is flagged as a pseudogene. This CDR3 spans 16 amino acids. The CDR3 DNA is TGTGCCAGCAGCAATAGGACTAGCGGGAGAGGCAATGAGCAGTTCTTC. It encodes CASSNRTSGRGNEQFF.

The rearrangement joins TRBV9 to TRBJ1-2; 10 nucleotides line up with TRBD1. The CDR3 has 15 residues. CDR1 SGDLS and CDR2 YYNGEE come from the germline V gene. The V segment lost 4 bases and the J segment 4 bases; nucleotides outside the gene matches: 7. The CDR3 coding sequence is TGTGCCAGCAGCCTACAGGGACAGGGGTTCTATGGCTACACCTTC. Its translation is CASSLQGQGFYGYTF.

J is TRBJ1-3 and V is TRBV19, with 9 bases lining up with TRBD1. The CDR3 runs to 16 residues. Trimming removed 4 bases from V and 1 base from J; junction bases left unmatched: 5. The germline gives CDR1 LNHDA, CDR2 SQIVND (reference sequence). CDR3 DNA sequence: TGTGCCAGTAGTAGAACCGGGACAGGGTCTGGAAACACCATATATTTT. This gives the protein CASSRTGTGSGNTIYF.

This clone showed up just once. The chain links TRBV5-1 to TRBJ1-2; 7 nucleotides match TRBD1. Trimming cost V 0 bases and J 2 bases; bases outside gene matches: 7. Germline values: CDR1 SGHRS, CDR2 YFSETQ. CDR3 length: 16 amino acids. The CDR3 sequence is CASSLARGQNNYGYTF. CDR3 DNA: TGCGCCAGCAGCTTGGCCCGGGGACAGAACAACTATGGCTACACCTTC.